Below are 14 T cell receptor beta chains sequenced from a single sample in a study of regulatory T cells in long-lasting Graves disease. As for time point: newly diagnosed GD, antithyroid drugs for less than 3 months. The authors made the TCR library using RNA they extracted from PBMCs. Both iRepertoire HTBI primers and Arm-PCR of CDR3 regions were used to build the TCR beta libraries. TCRdb redid the calling of the multiplex PCR reads with MiXCR, one entry per CDR3 protein. This sample carries 250,000 or so distinct CDR3 sequences, 20% of them seen once, and the ten largest clones take approximately 13%. Here the sequenced sample was peripheral blood mononuclear cells (PBMCs), taken at new diagnosis, from a patient treated with antithyroid drugs. These receptors were taken from a female donor with Graves disease.

This clonotype was counted at least ten times. This chain uses TRBV12-3 or TRBV12-4 with TRBJ2-3, with D unresolved. Matching the DNA end better, TRBJ2-1 makes the J call doubtful. The CDR3 totals 11 residues. The CDR3 DNA follows: TGTGCCAGCAGTTTAGCTAGTGTGCAGTTCTTC. Encoded protein: CASSLASVQFF.

In this sample, this clonotype turned up a few times. The rearrangement uses TRBV29-1 and TRBJ2-7, with D perhaps TRBD1 or TRBD2 (5 bases each). The germline V gene encodes CDR1 SQVTM and CDR2 ANQGSEA. This CDR3 has 13 residues. V dropped 6 bases and J dropped 2 bases, with 14 bases sitting between them. This CDR3 is CSVWKTGPYEQYF. DNA for the CDR3: TGCAGCGTCTGGAAGACGGGGCCCTACGAGCAGTACTTC.

This clonotype has more than one count but fewer than ten. Just one base apart from a much larger clone, this may be a read error. The chain links TRBV20-1 to TRBJ2-1, with D tentatively TRBD2 (6 bases). This CDR3 is 14 amino acids long. Trimming cost V 5 bases and J 7 bases, with 18 bases left between them. Germline loops: CDR1 DFQATT, CDR2 SNEGSKA (reference sequence). The CDR3 DNA reads as TGCAGTGCTTGCGGAGGGACTCGCCTAAATGAGCAGTTCTTC. Translating it yields CSACGGTRLNEQFF.

CDR3 DNA: TGTGCCAGCAGCTTGGTTCCCAATGAGCAGTTCTTC. It is translated as CASSLVPNEQFF. The V and J genes are TRBV7-2 and TRBJ2-1; D is ambiguous. Germline V lookup: CDR1 SGHTA, CDR2 FQGNSA. Trimming left V 3 bases short and J 6 bases short, with 6 bases between. The CDR3 spans 12 residues. Full variable domain (rest looked up from reference TRBV7-2 and TRBJ2-1): GAGVSQSPSNKVTEKGKDVELRCDPISGHTALYWYRQSLGQGLEFLIYFQGNSAPDKSGLPSDRFSAERTGGSVSTLTIQRTQQEDSAVYLCASSLVPNEQFFGPGTRLTVL.

This clonotype was found many times. The rearrangement uses TRBV7-9 and TRBJ2-1; 7 bases fit TRBD2. The V gene's germline CDR1 is SEHNR and CDR2 FQNEAQ (reference sequence). The CDR3 spans 14 residues. V shed 3 bases, J shed 6 bases, and the junction held 5 bases outside the gene matches. Here the CDR3 DNA reads TGTGCCAGCAGCTTGAGCGGGAACGGCAATGAGCAGTTCTTC. Translated, it gives CASSLSGNGNEQFF.

This clonotype showed up many times. This chain uses TRBV7-2 with TRBJ1-5, with 10 bases fitting TRBD1. The trim removed 1 base at V and 5 bases at J, leaving 5 bases unmatched. Germline CDR1 reads SGHTA; CDR2 reads FQGNSA. The CDR3 has 16 amino acids. The CDR3 reads CASSLVVTGGDQPQHF. CDR3 bases: TGTGCCAGCAGCTTAGTTGTGACAGGGGGCGATCAGCCCCAGCATTTT.

In its sample, this clonotype was seen many times. The chain couples TRBV28 to TRBJ1-2; D perhaps matches TRBD1 (5 bases). Between the trimmed V and J ends, which lost 6 bases and 4 bases, there was a span of 15 bases. The germline gives CDR1 MDHEN, CDR2 SYDVKM. This CDR3 region has 14 residues. This chain's CDR3 is CASRTHGGGYGYTF. The CDR3 bases are TGTGCCAGCAGAACCCATGGCGGGGGCTATGGCTACACCTTC.

Concerning this clonotype: A much larger clone differs from this one at a single base, so this may be a read error. The chain employs TRBV7-3 and TRBJ2-2; 7 bases match TRBD2. J gave up 5 bases and V 5 bases, and 8 bases lay outside the gene matches. Germline CDR1 reads SGHTA; CDR2 reads FQGTGA. The CDR3 is 15 amino acids. The CDR3 nucleotides read TGTGCCAGCAGCCTCGGGGGGAAGGGGACCGGGGAGCTGTTTTTT. Its protein product is CASSLGGKGTGELFF.

In DNA, the CDR3 is TGTGCCAGCAAATGGACTAGCGGGATCAGAGGAACCCAGTACTTC. This sequence encodes CASKWTSGIRGTQYF. The chain carries TRBV27 and TRBJ2-1; 12 nucleotides align to TRBD2. The J call may be wrong; the DNA end is better matched by TRBJ2-5. In germline, CDR1 is MNHEY, CDR2 SMNVEV (reference sequence). The CDR3 loop spans 15 amino acids.

The CDR3 DNA is TGTGCCAGCAGCCTCCCCGGGATTCCGGACAGGGGAAACTATGGCTACACCTTC. This encodes CASSLPGIPDRGNYGYTF. V gene TRBV7-2 combines with J gene TRBJ1-2; 9 bases match TRBD1. With V trimmed by 5 bases and J by 2 bases, 15 bases remained unmatched. The germline gives CDR1 SGHTA, CDR2 FQGNSA. CDR3 size: 18 residues. Full variable domain (outside the CDR3, taken from reference TRBV7-2 and TRBJ1-2): GAGVSQSPSNKVTEKGKDVELRCDPISGHTALYWYRQSLGQGLEFLIYFQGNSAPDKSGLPSDRFSAERTGGSVSTLTIQRTQQEDSAVYLCASSLPGIPDRGNYGYTFGSGTRLTVV.

In this sample, this clonotype turned up many times. This rearrangement joins TRBV14 to TRBJ1-3; no firm D call. V dropped 0 bases and J dropped 7 bases, with 7 bases sitting between them. There are 13 residues in the CDR3. CDR1 and CDR2 from the germline V gene are SGHDN and FVKESK. The DNA of the CDR3 is TGTGCCAGCAGCCAAGATCGCGGGAACACCATATATTTT. It specifies CASSQDRGNTIYF.

This clonotype was counted ten times or more. The genes are TRBV5-1 and TRBJ2-5; unclear D gene. The CDR3 sequence is 13 residues long. Trimming shortened V by 2 bases and J by 0 bases, and 5 bases separated the two germline ends. CDR1 is SGHRS and CDR2 is YFSETQ in the germline V gene. CDR3 sequence: CASSFADQETQYF. As DNA, the CDR3 is TGCGCCAGCAGCTTCGCGGACCAAGAGACCCAGTACTTC.

The chain combines TRBV2 with TRBJ2-7; the match to TRBD2 covers 8 bases. J lost 4 bases, V lost 6 bases, and 8 bases had no gene match. This CDR3 region has 14 residues. Germline-derived CDR1 and CDR2 are SNHLY and FYNNEI. CDR3 in amino acids: CASRSGTSGYEQYF. The CDR3 region has the DNA TGTGCCAGCAGGTCCGGGACTAGTGGTTACGAGCAGTACTTC.

The sample holds many counts of this clonotype. The chain is built from TRBV4-3 and TRBJ2-2; 10 nucleotides match TRBD1. The CDR3 has 16 residues. V trimming: 4 bases; J trimming: 4 bases; junction bases outside the gene matches: 6. Germline CDR1 reads LGHNA; CDR2 reads YSLEER. The CDR3 sequence: CASSPGTGDPTGELFF. The CDR3 nucleotides read TGCGCCAGCAGCCCAGGGACAGGGGACCCCACCGGGGAGCTGTTTTTT.